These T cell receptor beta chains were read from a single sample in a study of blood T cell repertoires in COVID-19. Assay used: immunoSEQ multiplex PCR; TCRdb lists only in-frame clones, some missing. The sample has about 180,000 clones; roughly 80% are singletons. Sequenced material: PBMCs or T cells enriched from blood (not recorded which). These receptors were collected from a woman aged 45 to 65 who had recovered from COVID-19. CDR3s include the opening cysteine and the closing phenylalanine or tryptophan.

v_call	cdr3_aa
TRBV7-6	CASSPRIGTEFEKLFF
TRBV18	CASSPRALQKPNTEAFF
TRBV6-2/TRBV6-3	CASSRWLSDNSGNTIYF
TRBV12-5	CASGLGTVNTEAFF
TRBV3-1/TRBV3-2	CASSQGLAGGSTDTQYF
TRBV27	CASRDTNSYEQYF
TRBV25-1	CASSGTGGTEAFF
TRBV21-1	CASSTPGWTVGGNQPQHF
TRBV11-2	CASSPGNGYTF
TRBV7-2	CASSRMAGNTEAFF
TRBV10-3	CAIKTGGNTGELFF
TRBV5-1	CASSSQANTEAFF
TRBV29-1	CSVEGRTGPVADTQYF
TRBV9	CASSETSRYQETQYF
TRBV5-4	CASSSQGTGEQYF
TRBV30	CAWDVGGGHQETQYF
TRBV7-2	CASSLRDRGGDTQYF
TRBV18	CASSPLVGGAGTEAFF
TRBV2	CASSSSTSYGYTF
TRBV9	CASSVGTYNEQFF
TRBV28	CASSKLQPQHF
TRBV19	CASSSGTYEQYF
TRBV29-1	CSVESGGGYGYTF
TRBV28	CASRKGTGWAHNEQFF
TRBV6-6	CATSGTTEQYF
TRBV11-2	CASSPYRTGGESPLHF
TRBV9	CASSVDPGSNNEKLFF
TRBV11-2	CASSLGAGVKAFF
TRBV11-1	CASSRGASGSTDTQYF
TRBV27	CASSLSTGRNQPQHF
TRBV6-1	CASSEATGGNNQPQHF
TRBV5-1	CASSQPGQGANEQFF
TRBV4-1	CASSQVVGRGATNEKLFF
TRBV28	CASSLQGTGANVLTF
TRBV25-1	CASSELGSSGYNEQFF
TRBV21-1	CASSKNRGDYGYTF
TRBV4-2	CASSQGTGQETQYF
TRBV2	CASGGTGMTQPQHF
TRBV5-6	CASSQTSYEQYF
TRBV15	CATRTGGNSGANVLTF
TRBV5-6	CASSLLAGGNQPQHF
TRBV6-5	CASSNRGNSPLHF
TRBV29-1	CSVTETSGNTIYF
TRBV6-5	CASSYSSQVDTEAFF
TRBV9	CASSPQTGQIMNTEAFF
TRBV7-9	CASSLSREGRYEQYF
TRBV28	CASSFVGYQRQTQYF
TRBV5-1	CASSLGSWFSGETQYF
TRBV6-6	CASSPNGGGPGGGYTF
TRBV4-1	CASSQGIRGDGGYTF
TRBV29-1	CSSGTGNNEQFF
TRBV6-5	CASKRLAGGYYEQFF
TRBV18	CASSPKALDTGVTEAFF